This section outlines one TCR beta chain sequence together with its context. Germline V gives CDR1 LNHDA, CDR2 SQIVND (reference sequence). V lost 4 bases and J lost 0; bases outside the gene matches: 2. The CDR3 spans 14 residues. This sample stems from a study of shared clonotypes between healthy human individuals. Every subset had its genomic DNA shared out evenly among several immunoSEQ plates. TCRdb keeps only in-frame clones here, not all; method: immunoSEQ multiplex PCR. Of hundreds of thousands of clones listed, around 76% were seen once; the top ten hold 12%. Genomic DNA of unsorted samples came from roughly 90 million PBMCs.

The rearrangement uses TRBV19 and TRBJ2-7; 8 bases are a match to TRBD1. This TCR was sampled from a woman aged 40 to 50 in good health. Some clones in this sample may be carry-over from other donors' samples. Material: PBMCs. CDR3 protein: CASSNQGASYEQYF. As DNA, the CDR3 is TGTGCCAGTAGTAATCAGGGGGCCTCCTACGAGCAGTACTTC.